These T cell receptor beta chains were read from a single sample in a study of T cell clones after liver transplantation. Only in-frame clones appear in the TCRdb table, and some are missing; sequencing was by immunoSEQ multiplex PCR. The table shows over 70,000 clones, with 80% occurring only once. The source was CD4+ T cells from blood, collected 12 months after liver transplant. All receptors come from a human patient who received a liver transplant. Some T cells may arise from the graft donor. Each CDR3 is given with its conserved first and last residue. The D gene is left open where the match is weak. Size tells how often a clone was seen (once, few, many) or the class of an expanded clone, and some rows leave it out.

d_call: TRBD1; v_call: TRBV19; j_call: TRBJ1-5; clone_size: -; cdr3_aa: CASRETRTGYQPQHF; cdr3_nt: TGTGCCAGTAGGGAAACTCGGACAGGTTATCAGCCCCAGCATTTT
d_call: TRBD1; v_call: TRBV7-6; j_call: TRBJ2-2; clone_size: -; cdr3_aa: CASSRDRAVTGELFF; cdr3_nt: TGTGCCAGCAGCCGGGACAGGGCGGTCACCGGGGAGCTGTTTTTT
d_call: TRBD2; v_call: TRBV7-2; j_call: TRBJ2-1; clone_size: -; cdr3_aa: CASSLVTIAGGGNNEQFF; cdr3_nt: TGTGCCAGCAGCTTAGTGACCATAGCGGGAGGGGGGAACAATGAGCAGTTCTTC
d_call: -; v_call: TRBV18; j_call: TRBJ1-1; clone_size: -; cdr3_aa: CASSPSQDNTEAFF; cdr3_nt: TGTGCCAGCTCCCCCTCTCAAGACAACACTGAAGCTTTCTTT
d_call: TRBD1; v_call: TRBV5-1; j_call: TRBJ1-1; clone_size: medium-sized; cdr3_aa: CASSLRSGTGASTEAFF; cdr3_nt: TGCGCCAGCAGCTTGAGGTCGGGGACAGGGGCTAGCACTGAAGCTTTCTTT
d_call: TRBD2; v_call: TRBV5-4; j_call: TRBJ2-1; clone_size: once; cdr3_aa: CASSRDSGSSYNEQFF; cdr3_nt: TGTGCCAGCAGCCGCGATAGCGGGAGCTCCTACAATGAGCAGTTCTTC
d_call: TRBD1; v_call: TRBV4-1; j_call: TRBJ1-2; clone_size: -; cdr3_aa: CASSQVIPTGDGYTF; cdr3_nt: TGCGCCAGCAGCCAAGTTATCCCGACAGGGGACGGCTACACCTTC
d_call: TRBD1; v_call: TRBV29-1; j_call: TRBJ1-2; clone_size: -; cdr3_aa: CSVDGQGLDGYTF; cdr3_nt: TGCAGCGTTGACGGACAGGGTCTGGATGGCTACACCTTC
d_call: -; v_call: TRBV5-1; j_call: TRBJ2-5; clone_size: -; cdr3_aa: CASSFGGHQETQYF; cdr3_nt: TGCGCCAGCAGCTTTGGAGGGCACCAAGAGACCCAGTACTTC
d_call: TRBD2; v_call: TRBV28; j_call: TRBJ2-7; clone_size: -; cdr3_aa: CASTTRKRESGYEQYF; cdr3_nt: TGTGCCAGCACGACTCGAAAGCGGGAGTCAGGCTACGAGCAGTACTTC
d_call: -; v_call: TRBV28; j_call: TRBJ1-5; clone_size: -; cdr3_aa: CASSLSYQPQHF; cdr3_nt: TGTGCCAGCAGTTTATCCTACCAGCCCCAGCATTTT
d_call: TRBD2; v_call: TRBV11-3; j_call: TRBJ2-1; clone_size: -; cdr3_aa: CASSLGLAESYNEQFF; cdr3_nt: TGTGCCAGCAGCCTTGGACTAGCGGAGTCCTACAATGAGCAGTTCTTC
d_call: TRBD2; v_call: TRBV19; j_call: TRBJ2-7; clone_size: -; cdr3_aa: CASSPSGTSGRYEQYF; cdr3_nt: TGTGCCAGTAGTCCCTCCGGGACTAGCGGGAGGTACGAGCAGTACTTC
d_call: TRBD2; v_call: TRBV14; j_call: TRBJ2-7; clone_size: -; cdr3_aa: CASSQGLAGARSYEQYF; cdr3_nt: TGTGCCAGCAGCCAAGGACTAGCGGGAGCCCGCTCCTACGAGCAGTACTTC
d_call: -; v_call: TRBV18; j_call: TRBJ2-7; clone_size: -; cdr3_aa: CASSPRGLREGRQYF; cdr3_nt: TGTGCCAGCTCACCAAGGGGGTTGAGAGAGGGCCGGCAGTACTTC
d_call: -; v_call: TRBV11-2; j_call: TRBJ2-1; clone_size: -; cdr3_aa: CASSSRGDSYNEQFF; cdr3_nt: TGTGCCAGCAGCTCGAGGGGGGACAGTTACAATGAGCAGTTCTTC
d_call: TRBD1; v_call: TRBV7-9; j_call: TRBJ1-4; clone_size: -; cdr3_aa: CASRPIGQEGEKLFF; cdr3_nt: TGTGCCAGCAGACCGATAGGACAGGAAGGGGAAAAACTGTTTTTT
d_call: TRBD1; v_call: TRBV5-1; j_call: TRBJ1-1; clone_size: few; cdr3_aa: CASRPLTGVGTEAFF; cdr3_nt: TGCGCCAGCAGACCACTCACAGGGGTGGGCACTGAAGCTTTCTTT
d_call: -; v_call: TRBV6-1; j_call: TRBJ2-7; clone_size: -; cdr3_aa: CASTHKGRPNHEQYF; cdr3_nt: TGTGCCAGCACGCACAAGGGGCGGCCTAACCACGAGCAGTACTTC
d_call: -; v_call: TRBV6-1; j_call: TRBJ2-1; clone_size: -; cdr3_aa: CASSEWRLGSDEQFF; cdr3_nt: TGTGCCAGCAGTGAATGGAGACTAGGATCTGATGAGCAGTTCTTC
d_call: -; v_call: TRBV11-2; j_call: TRBJ2-7; clone_size: -; cdr3_aa: CASSLAPKGYAWEQYF; cdr3_nt: TGTGCCAGCAGCTTAGCCCCTAAGGGTTACGCCTGGGAGCAGTACTTC
d_call: TRBD1; v_call: TRBV28; j_call: TRBJ2-7; clone_size: -; cdr3_aa: CASSTSGGGNEQYF; cdr3_nt: TGTGCCAGCAGTACCTCAGGGGGCGGCAACGAGCAGTACTTC
d_call: TRBD1; v_call: TRBV6-9; j_call: TRBJ1-5; clone_size: -; cdr3_aa: CASSRDREGQPQHF; cdr3_nt: TGTGCCAGCAGTCGGGACAGGGAAGGTCAGCCCCAGCATTTT
d_call: TRBD1; v_call: TRBV9; j_call: TRBJ2-1; clone_size: -; cdr3_aa: CASSVRTGWVGEQFF; cdr3_nt: TGTGCCAGCAGCGTCCGGACAGGGTGGGTGGGTGAGCAGTTCTTC
d_call: TRBD2; v_call: TRBV18; j_call: TRBJ2-1; clone_size: -; cdr3_aa: CASSPTSDHDNEQFF; cdr3_nt: TGTGCCAGCTCACCGACTAGCGACCACGACAATGAGCAGTTCTTC
d_call: -; v_call: TRBV7-2; j_call: TRBJ1-2; clone_size: -; cdr3_aa: CASSSREYYGYTF; cdr3_nt: TGTGCCAGCAGCTCCCGGGAGTACTATGGCTACACCTTC
d_call: TRBD1; v_call: TRBV18; j_call: TRBJ2-5; clone_size: -; cdr3_aa: CASSPDFMGQKGTQYF; cdr3_nt: TGTGCCAGCTCACCTGACTTCATGGGACAGAAGGGGACCCAGTACTTC
d_call: -; v_call: TRBV10-3; j_call: TRBJ2-3; clone_size: -; cdr3_aa: CAISESGRGPDTQYF; cdr3_nt: TGTGCCATCAGTGAGTCAGGGAGAGGGCCAGATACGCAGTATTTT
d_call: TRBD2; v_call: TRBV5-4; j_call: TRBJ2-1; clone_size: few; cdr3_aa: CASSLKAGGAGGWIF; cdr3_nt: TGTGCCAGCAGCTTGAAAGCGGGAGGTGCCGGGGGGTGGATCTTC
d_call: -; v_call: TRBV11-2; j_call: TRBJ1-1; clone_size: -; cdr3_aa: CASSGGVGTEAFF; cdr3_nt: TGTGCCAGCTCCGGGGGGGTGGGCACTGAAGCTTTCTTT
d_call: TRBD1; v_call: TRBV28; j_call: TRBJ1-5; clone_size: -; cdr3_aa: CASISGGQGWNQPQHF; cdr3_nt: TGTGCCAGCATATCCGGGGGACAGGGTTGGAATCAGCCCCAGCATTTT
d_call: TRBD1; v_call: TRBV14; j_call: TRBJ1-2; clone_size: few; cdr3_aa: CASSPRQGDGYTF; cdr3_nt: TGTGCCAGCAGCCCTCGACAGGGGGACGGCTACACCTTC
d_call: -; v_call: TRBV5-1; j_call: TRBJ2-5; clone_size: once; cdr3_aa: CASSLGGGQETQYF; cdr3_nt: TGCGCCAGCAGCTTGGGGGGAGGCCAAGAGACCCAGTACTTC